These 5 T cell receptor beta chains were all obtained from the same sample, sequenced in a study of somatic mutations in cytotoxic T cells in rheumatoid arthritis. The data were produced by immunoSEQ multiplex PCR, yet TCRdb's version contains in-frame clones alone and is incomplete. The repertoire includes about 19,000 clones, about 83% of them detected once, and around 14% sits in the top ten. Sample: CD8+ T cells sorted from blood. All receptors derive from an adult with rheumatoid arthritis.

This clone was recorded once. V is TRBV4-3 and J is TRBJ2-3, with 8 bases lining up with TRBD2. The CDR3 runs to 17 residues. In germline, CDR1 is LGHNA, CDR2 YSLEER. The V gene end was trimmed by 1 base and the J gene end by 2 bases; junction bases not matched to a gene: 8. The CDR3, as DNA: TGCGCCAGCAGCCAAGCTGACGGGAGGGCCGTCACAGATACGCAGTATTTT. This codes for CASSQADGRAVTDTQYF.

V is TRBV19 and J is TRBJ1-5; no definite D call. Per germline, CDR1 LNHDA and CDR2 SQIVND (reference sequence). Trimming removed 6 bases from V and 3 bases from J, with 12 bases in between. The CDR3 is 14 residues long. The chain's CDR3 is CASSAFGNNQPQHF. The CDR3 DNA reads as TGTGCCAGTAGCGCCTTCGGGAACAATCAGCCCCAGCATTTT.

The chain uses TRBV5-5 and TRBJ1-1; D unclear. V was trimmed by 7 bases and J by 5 bases, leaving 21 bases between them. CDR1 and CDR2 (germline): SGHKS, YYEKEE (reference sequence). The CDR3 is made up of 15 amino acids. CDR3 bases: TGTGCCAGCGGCCGGGATGCGGCCTCGCGGACTGAAGCTTTCTTT. Its protein product is CASGRDAASRTEAFF.

The chain links TRBV14 to TRBJ1-2; D remains unclear. Trimming shortened V by 0 bases and J by 3 bases, and 11 bases separated the two germline ends. Germline V lookup: CDR1 SGHDN, CDR2 FVKESK. The CDR3 consists of 15 residues. The CDR3 loop is CASSQELGGDYGYTF. In DNA form, the CDR3 reads TGTGCCAGCAGCCAAGAACTGGGCGGGGACTATGGCTACACCTTC.

This chain uses TRBV5-6 with TRBJ1-2; D call uncertain. V was shortened by 0 bases and J by 2 bases, with 11 bases between the two germline ends. The CDR3 is made up of 15 amino acids. CDR1 is SGHDT and CDR2 is YYEEEE in the germline V gene. CDR3 DNA sequence: TGTGCCAGCAGCTTGGGGACCTTAGTGAACTATGGCTACACCTTC. Protein product: CASSLGTLVNYGYTF.